The T cell receptor beta chain described here comes from a study of cytomegalovirus exposure and HLA in healthy donors. Overall study findings and caveats: A later analysis appeared to link common viral pathogens to several of the most significant clusters.

Trimming cost V 10 bases and J 6 bases, with 13 bases left between them. The CDR3 consists of 11 residues. Looked up from germline, CDR1 is MNHNY and CDR2 is SVGAGI (reference sequence). The PCR ran on 60 Vbeta and 13 Jbeta primers. Assay used: immunoSEQ multiplex PCR; TCRdb lists only in-frame clones, some missing. The sample shows 60,000 to 85,000 clones, under 80% of them seen only once. In the case of this clone: Its antigen is as yet unknown.

The rearrangement joins TRBV6-6 to TRBJ2-7, with TRBD1 as a possible D gene (5 bases). The TCR originated in a man aged 60-69 years in good health and CMV-seropositive. The specimen was PBMCs. This chain's CDR3 is CATSTGFEQYF. The CDR3 DNA reads as TGTGCCACGTCAACAGGTTTCGAGCAGTACTTC.